A selection of T cell receptor beta chains follows, all from one sample in a study of cytomegalovirus exposure and HLA in healthy donors. TCRdb's table, derived via immunoSEQ multiplex PCR, lists solely in-frame clones and lacks some. The profile covers roughly 59,000 clones, with 85% to 95% appearing a single time and over 6.5% taken by the ten largest. Specimen: PBMCs. The receptors derive from a woman under 30 in good health and CMV-seropositive. CDR3s include the opening cysteine and the closing phenylalanine or tryptophan. A D gene is named only where the DNA matches it firmly. Clone size, where shown, is once, few, many, or a class for clones that have expanded.

size,length,D,J,V,CDR3,DNA
-,14,TRBD1,TRBJ1-2,TRBV4-3,CASSPGQGAYGYTF,TGCGCCAGCAGCCCTGGACAGGGGGCCTATGGCTACACCTTC
once,14,-,TRBJ2-4,TRBV29-1,CSVSSGAAKNIQYF,TGCAGCGTAAGTAGCGGAGCGGCCAAAAACATTCAGTACTTC
-,14,TRBD2,TRBJ2-7,TRBV15,CATSTGLGLYEQYF,TGTGCCACCAGCACGGGACTAGGCCTCTACGAGCAGTACTTC
-,17,-,TRBJ2-7,TRBV5-8,CASSLYRGAGKIYEQYF,TGTGCCAGCAGCTTGTATCGGGGAGCTGGAAAGATCTACGAGCAGTACTTC
-,15,TRBD1,TRBJ1-5,TRBV19,CAQGDRRDSNQPQHF,TGTGCCCAGGGGGACAGGCGAGACAGCAATCAGCCCCAGCATTTT
-,14,-,TRBJ2-1,TRBV5-6,CASSLFDRSDEQFF,TGTGCCAGCAGCCTATTTGACAGGTCCGATGAGCAGTTCTTC
-,22,-,TRBJ2-3,TRBV5-1,CASSLASVGTGAAGAPTDTQYF,TGCGCCAGCAGCTTGGCCTCGGTTGGTACAGGGGCAGCGGGGGCCCCCACAGATACGCAGTATTTT
-,15,TRBD1,TRBJ1-1,TRBV18,CASSLGQGRNNEAFF,TGTGCCAGCTCACTCGGACAGGGGCGGAATAATGAAGCTTTCTTT
-,15,-,TRBJ2-4,TRBV28,CASSLSQGSKNIQYF,TGTGCCAGCAGTCTCTCCCAGGGCTCCAAAAACATTCAGTACTTC
-,16,-,TRBJ2-7,TRBV7-2,CASSSGFSQGLGEQYF,TGTGCCAGCAGCTCTGGGTTTTCGCAGGGACTCGGGGAGCAGTACTTC
-,15,TRBD1,TRBJ2-5,TRBV7-3,CASSLLGQDQETQYF,TGTGCCAGCAGCTTACTCGGACAGGATCAAGAGACCCAGTACTTC
-,14,-,TRBJ2-1,TRBV6-1,CASTRADHRNEQFF,TGTGCCAGCACCCGAGCGGACCACCGTAATGAGCAGTTCTTC
-,14,-,TRBJ1-5,TRBV14,CASSRRGFGQPQHF,TGTGCCAGCAGCCGTCGGGGATTTGGACAGCCCCAGCATTTT
-,14,-,TRBJ1-1,TRBV5-1,CASSPWAANTEAFF,TGCGCCAGCAGCCCCTGGGCAGCGAACACTGAAGCTTTCTTT
-,14,TRBD1,TRBJ1-1,TRBV2,CASMEGAGGTEAFF,TGTGCCAGCATGGAGGGGGCGGGTGGCACTGAAGCTTTCTTT
-,13,-,TRBJ1-5,TRBV27,CASSRSRNQPQHF,TGTGCCAGCAGCCGTAGTCGCAATCAGCCCCAGCATTTT
-,18,TRBD2,TRBJ2-3,TRBV7-8,CASSPRLAGGPRADTQYF,TGTGCCAGCAGCCCTAGATTAGCGGGGGGGCCGCGGGCAGATACGCAGTATTTT
-,13,-,TRBJ2-7,TRBV5-6,CASSLGQNYEQYF,TGTGCCAGCAGCTTGGGACAGAACTACGAGCAGTACTTC
-,21,-,TRBJ2-3,TRBV30,CAWSHLLGQRGLASPPDTQYF,TGTGCCTGGAGTCACCTTCTGGGGCAGAGGGGACTGGCTTCTCCCCCAGATACGCAGTATTTT
-,13,-,TRBJ2-3,TRBV6-6,CASIGALADTQYF,TGTGCCAGCATAGGGGCTTTGGCGGATACGCAGTATTTT
-,17,-,TRBJ1-3,TRBV6-1,CASSEPRRGSSGNTIYF,TGTGCCAGCAGTGAACCCCGCCGGGGATCCTCTGGAAACACCATATATTTT
-,15,TRBD2,TRBJ2-7,TRBV5-1,CASSLTSGIAYEQYF,TGCGCCAGCAGCTTGACTAGCGGGATCGCCTACGAGCAGTACTTC
-,14,-,TRBJ2-1,TRBV18,CASSLIDRNDEQFF,TGTGCCAGCTCGCTAATAGACAGGAACGATGAGCAGTTCTTC
-,17,-,TRBJ1-1,TRBV5-6,CASSFRAGYGPNTEAFF,TGTGCCAGCAGCTTCAGGGCGGGGTATGGGCCGAACACTGAAGCTTTCTTT
-,14,-,TRBJ2-3,TRBV7-2,CASSLGQPTDTQYF,TGTGCCAGCAGCTTAGGACAGCCAACAGATACGCAGTATTTT
-,11,-,TRBJ1-2,TRBV30,CAWRPREGYTF,TGTGCCTGGAGACCTCGGGAGGGCTACACCTTC
-,15,TRBD1,TRBJ1-2,TRBV27,CASSFSRGPHYGYTF,TGTGCCAGCAGTTTCTCCAGGGGGCCTCACTATGGCTACACCTTC
-,15,-,TRBJ1-1,TRBV5-4,CASSFRSALNTEAFF,TGTGCCAGCAGTTTCAGGTCCGCGCTGAACACTGAAGCTTTCTTT
-,13,-,TRBJ1-2,TRBV19,CASSIPGTYGYTF,TGTGCCAGTAGTATCCCAGGCACCTATGGCTACACCTTC